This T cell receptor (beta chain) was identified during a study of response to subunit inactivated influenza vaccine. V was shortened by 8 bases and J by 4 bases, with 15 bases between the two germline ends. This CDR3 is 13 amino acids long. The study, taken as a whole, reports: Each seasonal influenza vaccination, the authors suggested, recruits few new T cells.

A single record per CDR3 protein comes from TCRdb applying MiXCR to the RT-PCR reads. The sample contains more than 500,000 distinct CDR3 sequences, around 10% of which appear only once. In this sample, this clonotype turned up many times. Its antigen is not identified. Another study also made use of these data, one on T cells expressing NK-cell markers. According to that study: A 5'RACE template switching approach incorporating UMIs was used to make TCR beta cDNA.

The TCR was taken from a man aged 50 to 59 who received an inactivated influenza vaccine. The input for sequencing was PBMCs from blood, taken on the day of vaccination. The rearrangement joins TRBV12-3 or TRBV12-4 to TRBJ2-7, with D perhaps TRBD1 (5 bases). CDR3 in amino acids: CASGADGKYEQYF. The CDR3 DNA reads TGTGCCAGCGGGGCGGACGGAAAGTACGAGCAGTACTTC.